These 20 T cell receptor beta chains were all obtained from the same sample, sequenced in a study of blood T cell repertoires in COVID-19. Profiled with immunoSEQ multiplex PCR; TCRdb holds only in-frame clones, not every one. The data contain about 250,000 clones, around 91% of them singletons. Input material: PBMCs or T cells enriched from blood (not recorded which). These receptors were collected from a woman under 30 who had recovered from COVID-19.

The chain uses TRBV25-1 and TRBJ1-2, with a weak D call TRBD1 (5 bases). This CDR3 is built from 13 residues. CDR1 and CDR2 from the germline V gene are MGHDK and SYGVNS. V was pared by 2 bases and J by 4 bases, with 8 bases between. In nucleotides, the CDR3 is TGTGCCAGCAGTGAACAGGGCCTCTATGGCTACACCTTC. The encoded protein is CASSEQGLYGYTF.

This clone showed up just once. The chain links TRBV30 to TRBJ1-5; 7 nucleotides align to TRBD1. The CDR3 runs 16 residues. The ends lost 3 bases at V and 1 base at J; junction bases unmatched: 9. Germline loops: CDR1 GTSNPN, CDR2 SVGIG (reference sequence). The chain's CDR3 is CAWREGGRGSNQPQHF. CDR3 coding DNA: TGTGCCTGGAGGGAAGGGGGCAGAGGGAGCAATCAGCCCCAGCATTTT.

This chain joins TRBV4-1 and TRBJ1-2; 9 bases line up with TRBD1. The CDR3 consists of 17 residues. The V and J ends lost 4 bases and 8 bases, in that order; junction bases with no gene match: 17. Germline CDR1 MGHRA, CDR2 YSYEKL. The CDR3 sequence is CASSLELRDRERGGYTF. The CDR3, as DNA: TGCGCCAGCAGCCTGGAGCTCCGGGACAGGGAAAGGGGAGGCTACACCTTC.

The CDR3 spells CASIRTGGGDEQFF. The CDR3 DNA reads TGTGCCAGCATAAGGACGGGGGGAGGTGATGAGCAGTTCTTC. The rearrangement links TRBV6-5 to TRBJ2-1; 7 bases line up with TRBD2. The CDR3 runs 14 residues. Germline CDR1 MNHEY, CDR2 SVGAGI. The trim removed 7 bases at V and 8 bases at J, leaving 11 bases unmatched.

This clone was seen more than once but under ten times. This sequence joins TRBV20-1 and TRBJ2-3; D is uncertain. V shed 1 base and J shed 5 bases, with 4 bases lying between them. This CDR3 is built from 11 residues. CDR1 DFQATT and CDR2 SNEGSKA come from the germline V gene (reference sequence). The CDR3 bases are TGCAGTGCTAGAGGCGGAGATACGCAGTATTTT. Translation: CSARGGDTQYF.

A few counts support this clone. The V gene is TRBV4-1, the J gene TRBJ1-4; D gene ambiguous. Deletions cut 5 bases from V and 6 bases from J, with 16 bases between. Germline V CDR1 and CDR2: MGHRA, YSYEKL. The CDR3 length is 15 residues. CDR3 coding DNA: TGCGCCAGCAGCTCCCCATCCGGTGAGGATGAAAAACTGTTTTTT. Its translation is CASSSPSGEDEKLFF.

V usage is TRBV7-2 and J usage is TRBJ2-7; TRBD1 agrees at 9 bases. Germline V lookup: CDR1 SGHTA, CDR2 FQGNSA. CDR3 length equals 18 residues. V lost 5 bases and J lost 3; bases outside the gene matches: 17. CDR3: CASSDGTIQGASVYEQYF. CDR3 DNA: TGTGCCAGCAGCGATGGAACGATACAGGGGGCGAGTGTCTACGAGCAGTACTTC.

This clone was observed once. J is TRBJ2-7 and V is TRBV13, with 10 bases fitting TRBD2. The CDR3 runs to 16 residues. V trimming: 1 base; J trimming: 1 base; junction bases outside the gene matches: 4. Germline CDR1 PRHDT, CDR2 FYEKMQ (reference sequence). The CDR3 coding sequence is TGTGCCAGCAGCTTAGTAGCTAGCGGGGGTTCCTACGAGCAGTACTTC. Its protein product is CASSLVASGGSYEQYF.

This clone was recorded many times. The gene calls are TRBV11-2 and TRBJ1-5; D not certain. CDR1 and CDR2 from the germline V gene are SGHAT and FQNNGV. The CDR3 has 13 amino acids. With 1 base removed from V and 6 bases from J, the gap between germline ends came to 7 bases. This CDR3 reads CASSLGRGQPQHF. The CDR3 nucleotides read TGTGCCAGCAGCTTAGGTCGGGGTCAGCCCCAGCATTTT.

This clone was seen once. CDR3 coding DNA: TGTGCCACCAGTGACTGGACTAGCGGGGGCCTGACAGATACGCAGTATTTT. Encoded protein: CATSDWTSGGLTDTQYF. This rearrangement joins TRBV24-1 to TRBJ2-3; the match to TRBD2 covers 13 bases. This CDR3 is 17 amino acids long. Per the germline V gene, CDR1 is KGHDR and CDR2 is SFDVKD. The V gene end was trimmed by 4 bases and the J gene end by 3 bases; junction bases not matched to a gene: 6.

The V call is TRBV27, the J call TRBJ2-7; 7 nucleotides agree with TRBD2. V lost 6 bases, J lost 4 bases, and 15 bases stayed unmatched. Per the germline V gene, CDR1 is MNHEY and CDR2 is SMNVEV (reference sequence). The CDR3 has 16 amino acids. The CDR3 here is CASRTLGGPGRYEQYF. In DNA form, the CDR3 reads TGTGCCAGCAGAACCCTCGGGGGACCCGGGAGGTACGAGCAGTACTTC.

This rearrangement joins TRBV7-6 to TRBJ1-6, with unresolved D. This CDR3 has 15 residues. Trimming shortened V by 2 bases and J by 8 bases, and 13 bases separated the two germline ends. The V gene's germline CDR1 is SGHVS and CDR2 FNYEAQ. The chain's CDR3 is CASSLRLQFDSPLHF. The DNA for the CDR3 is TGTGCCAGCAGCTTACGGTTACAGTTCGATTCACCCCTCCACTTT.

This chain joins TRBV9 and TRBJ2-7; 7 bases fit TRBD1. J lost 7 bases, V lost 0 bases, and 10 bases had no gene match. CDR1 and CDR2 from the germline V gene are SGDLS and YYNGEE. The CDR3 runs to 15 residues. The CDR3: CASSVEGQLVEEQYF. CDR3 DNA: TGTGCCAGCAGCGTAGAGGGACAGCTAGTAGAAGAGCAGTACTTC.

The chain combines TRBV5-1 with TRBJ1-3; the D is unclear. The CDR3 is made up of 14 amino acids. Germline V lookup: CDR1 SGHRS, CDR2 YFSETQ. Deletions cut 7 bases from V and 4 bases from J, with 15 bases between. The CDR3 coding sequence is TGCGCCAGCGGACGGACGGGAGCGGGAAACACCATATATTTT. It encodes CASGRTGAGNTIYF.

In the case of this clone: This specimen includes other DNA sequences encoding the same CDR3. V is TRBV18 and J is TRBJ2-7, with TRBD1 identical over 8 bases. Germline V CDR1 and CDR2: KGHSH, LQKENI. This CDR3 is built from 15 residues. The V segment lost 2 bases and the J segment 2 bases; nucleotides outside the gene matches: 5. The CDR3 spells CASSPGQGSAYEQYF. CDR3 DNA: TGTGCCAGCTCACCAGGACAGGGTAGCGCCTACGAGCAGTACTTC.

This clone was picked up one time. The chain carries TRBV5-6 and TRBJ1-5; D gene unclear. V lost 2 bases and J lost 3, with 12 bases in between. Germline-derived CDR1 and CDR2 are SGHDT and YYEEEE. The CDR3 totals 15 residues. CDR3: CASSFGSTTNQPQHF. CDR3 bases: TGTGCCAGCAGCTTCGGGTCCACTACCAATCAGCCCCAGCATTTT.

The gene calls are TRBV5-4 and TRBJ2-7; 9 nucleotides match TRBD1. CDR1 SGHNT and CDR2 YYREEE come from the germline V gene (reference sequence). The J segment lost 4 bases and the V segment lost 3 bases, leaving 5 bases of the junction unmatched. This CDR3 has 14 residues. CDR3 amino acids: CASSSGQGRYEQYF. CDR3 nucleotides: TGTGCCAGCAGCTCGGGACAGGGTCGATACGAGCAGTACTTC. The full variable domain, completed using reference TRBV5-4 and TRBJ2-7, is ETGVTQSPTHLIKTRGQQVTLRCSSQSGHNTVSWYQQALGQGPQFIFQYYREEENGRGNFPPRFSGLQFPNYSSELNVNALELDDSALYLCASSSGQGRYEQYFGPGTRLTVT.

This chain uses TRBV5-1 with TRBJ1-2; D is undetermined. V lost 0 bases and J 7 bases, leaving 13 bases between the germline ends. This CDR3 has 14 amino acids. Germline-derived CDR1 and CDR2 are SGHRS and YFSETQ. The CDR3 region has the DNA TGCGCCAGCAGCTTGGAAACAGCTATGAGTGGCTACACCTTC. Translating it yields CASSLETAMSGYTF.

The CDR3 protein is CASSQGAGDNAGYNEQFF. DNA of the CDR3: TGTGCCAGCAGCCAGGGAGCGGGGGACAACGCCGGGTACAATGAGCAGTTCTTC. V gene TRBV4-2 combines with J gene TRBJ2-1; 8 nucleotides agree with TRBD2. Germline V gives CDR1 LGHNA, CDR2 YNFKEQ. V gave up 3 bases and J gave up 4 bases; unmatched junction bases: 14. This CDR3 is built from 18 residues.

The CDR3 sequence: CASSQGAGSPLHF. The CDR3 DNA reads TGTGCCAGCAGCCAAGGCGCGGGATCACCCCTCCACTTT. V is TRBV4-2 and J is TRBJ1-6, with D uncertain. The CDR3 is made up of 13 amino acids. Trimming cost V 1 base and J 10 bases, with 8 bases left between them. In germline, CDR1 is LGHNA, CDR2 YNFKEQ.